The entry that follows covers one T cell receptor (beta chain) sequence. The data stem from a study of blood T cell repertoires in COVID-19. Authors' processing steps: Estimated nucleated cell counts came from reference gene primer amplification. The table came from immunoSEQ multiplex PCR; TCRdb's copy has only in-frame clones and leaves some out. The D gene and trimming were derived from the DNA, and the V and J assignments and clone size from that table. Of approximately 300,000 clones in the sample, 80% to 95% were seen once. The CDR3 totals 16 residues. In germline, CDR1 is SNHLY, CDR2 FYNNEI. V lost 3 bases to trimming and J lost 9 bases; unmatched junction nucleotides: 13.

The receptor's source is a woman in her thirties with COVID-19, enrolled during active disease. Input material: peripheral blood. The rearrangement joins TRBV2 to TRBJ2-5, with 10 bases that match TRBD2. This CDR3 is CASSEGGTSAPGAQYF. The CDR3 DNA sequence: TGTGCCAGCAGTGAGGGGGGGACTAGCGCCCCCGGGGCCCAGTACTTC.